The T cell receptor (beta chain) under discussion was sequenced for a study of cytomegalovirus exposure and HLA in healthy donors. Study overall: An early data release held around 80 million unique TCRs from HLA-typed donors.

This CDR3 is 17 amino acids long. Germline CDR1 MNHNS, CDR2 SASEGT. The J segment lost 3 bases and the V segment lost 4 bases, leaving 11 bases of the junction unmatched. Note on this clone: What it recognizes is unknown.

Study observations and caveats: HLA restriction was apparent for most CMV-associated TCR beta chains in a later analysis. Segments of the TCR beta V type were, in most cases, productive about 90% or about 30% of the time in an earlier analysis.

60 Vbeta and 13 Jbeta primers were used in PCR. TCRdb's table, derived via immunoSEQ multiplex PCR, lists solely in-frame clones and lacks some. The repertoire table contains 100,000 to 150,000 clones. The clonotype comes from a woman in her thirties or forties in good health and CMV-seropositive. Sequenced sample: PBMCs. This chain links TRBV6-1 with TRBJ1-5; 8 nucleotides match TRBD1. CDR3 region: CASSGRTGLSLNQPQHF. The CDR3 DNA is TGTGCCAGCAGTGGAAGGACAGGGCTGTCCCTCAATCAGCCCCAGCATTTT.